The 5 T cell receptor beta chains below all came from one sample that was sequenced in a study of control samples from healthy donors and cancer patients. The assay was immunoSEQ multiplex PCR, and TCRdb's table has in-frame clones only and misses some. The profile covers under 450,000 clones, with 90% appearing a single time and approximately 6.3% taken by the ten largest. Material: PBMCs. These receptors were collected from a man aged 35-49 years with head and neck cancer.

The chain combines TRBV7-9 with TRBJ2-7; the match to TRBD2 covers 7 bases. This CDR3 region has 13 residues. CDR1 and CDR2 (germline): SEHNR, FQNEAQ (reference sequence). V lost 0 bases, J lost 7 bases, and 3 bases stayed unmatched. The DNA for the CDR3 is TGTGCCAGCAGCTTAGCGGGAGGGTGGGAGCAGTACTTC. Amino acids: CASSLAGGWEQYF.

J is TRBJ2-7 and V is TRBV18; possibly TRBD1 or TRBD2 for D (5 bases each). Trimming removed 2 bases at V and 4 bases at J, with 12 bases between. The germline V gene encodes CDR1 KGHSH and CDR2 LQKENI. CDR3 length: 14 amino acids. In nucleotides, the CDR3 is TGTGCCAGCTCACCAAGGGAGCAGGGTTACGAGCAGTACTTC. Translation gives CASSPREQGYEQYF. The full variable domain, rest sourced from reference TRBV18 and TRBJ2-7, is NAGVMQNPRHLVRRRGQEARLRCSPMKGHSHVYWYRQLPEEGLKFMVYLQKENIIDESGMPKERFSAEFPKEGPSILRIQQVVRGDSAAYFCASSPREQGYEQYFGPGTRLTVT.

This clone was seen a single time. The same CDR3 can be traced to other DNA sequences in this sample. The chain uses TRBV5-1 and TRBJ2-7; TRBD1 matches at 7 bases. The CDR3 spans 13 residues. The J segment lost 4 bases and the V segment lost 0 bases, leaving 1 base of the junction unmatched. The V gene's germline CDR1 is SGHRS and CDR2 YFSETQ. CDR3: CASSLVQGYEQYF. As DNA, the CDR3 is TGCGCCAGCAGCTTGGTACAGGGGTACGAGCAGTACTTC.

The chain employs TRBV27 and TRBJ1-2; 7 bases agree with TRBD1. The trim removed 4 bases at V and 3 bases at J, leaving 11 bases unmatched. The CDR3 runs to 16 residues. CDR1 and CDR2 from the germline V gene are MNHEY and SMNVEV (reference sequence). CDR3 in amino acids: CASSSPRQGGYYGYTF. In DNA form, the CDR3 reads TGTGCCAGCAGTTCCCCCAGGCAGGGGGGCTACTATGGCTACACCTTC.

The rearrangement joins TRBV28 to TRBJ1-2; TRBD1 aligns across 7 bases. The length of the CDR3 is 13 residues. Germline CDR1 reads MDHEN; CDR2 reads SYDVKM. V lost 5 bases to trimming and J lost 3 bases; unmatched junction nucleotides: 3. Here the CDR3 DNA reads TGTGCCAGCAGTCCAGGGGGACACTATGGCTACACCTTC. Amino acid sequence: CASSPGGHYGYTF.